This TCR beta chain was sequenced for a study of T cell responses to AZD1222 COVID-19 vaccine. Study-wide findings and caveats: It was only after the peak T cell response that any repertoires were sampled. Seropositive AZD1222 recipients at baseline numbered only five or six.

The protocol was immunoSEQ multiplex PCR, while the TCRdb copy is restricted to in-frame clones and leaves out a portion. The repertoire holds some 74,000 clones, roughly 90% seen once, with more than 1.2% in the top ten. As concerns this clone: The antigen remains undetermined.

Trimming removed 3 bases at V and 4 bases at J, with 15 bases between. The CDR3 runs 15 residues. The germline gives CDR1 PRHDT, CDR2 FYEKMQ (reference sequence). This receptor was taken from an adult who received the AZD1222 COVID-19 vaccine. V is TRBV13 and J is TRBJ1-1; D is uncertain. The material sequenced was peripheral blood, taken 28 days after the second AZD1222 dose. The CDR3 nucleotides are TGTGCCAGCAGCTTCTTCAGATTGTCTCCCACTGAAGCTTTCTTT. Translation gives CASSFFRLSPTEAFF.